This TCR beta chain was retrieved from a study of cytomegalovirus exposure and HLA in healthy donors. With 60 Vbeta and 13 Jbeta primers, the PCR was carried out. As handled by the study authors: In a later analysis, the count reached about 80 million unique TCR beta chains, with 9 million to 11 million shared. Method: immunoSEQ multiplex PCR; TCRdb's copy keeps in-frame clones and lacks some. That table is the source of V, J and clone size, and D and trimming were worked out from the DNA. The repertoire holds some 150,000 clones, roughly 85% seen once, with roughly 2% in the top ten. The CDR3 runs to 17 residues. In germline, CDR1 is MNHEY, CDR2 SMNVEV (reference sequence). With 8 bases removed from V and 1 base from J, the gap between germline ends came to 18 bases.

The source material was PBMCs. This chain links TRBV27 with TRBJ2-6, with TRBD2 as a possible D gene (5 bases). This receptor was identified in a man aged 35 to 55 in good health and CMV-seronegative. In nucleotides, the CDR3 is TGTGCCAGCCGGACCTTGCGGGTTAGTTCTGGGGCCAACGTCCTGACTTTC. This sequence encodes CASRTLRVSSGANVLTF. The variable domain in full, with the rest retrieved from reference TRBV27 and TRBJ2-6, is EAQVTQNPRYLITVTGKKLTVTCSQNMNHEYMSWYRQDPGLGLRQIYYSMNVEVTDKGDVPEGYKVSRKEKRNFPLILESPSPNQTSLYFCASRTLRVSSGANVLTFGAGSRLTVL.